This entry features one T cell receptor (beta chain) sequence. The antigen is unknown. The data derive from a study of PD-1 blockade in classical Hodgkin lymphoma. Produced via immunoSEQ multiplex PCR; TCRdb's table is partial and in-frame only. The top ten clones hold around a quarter of a sample with 20,000 or so clones, roughly 75% of them seen once. Germline lookup yields CDR1 SQVTM and CDR2 ANQGSEA. The CDR3 is 16 amino acids. With V trimmed by 1 base and J by 5 bases, 12 bases remained unmatched. Regarding the study as a whole: Patients with a complete response exhibited baseline diversity comparable to newly diagnosed patients. Relapsed/refractory patients reportedly had the lowest baseline TCR diversity, below newly diagnosed patients, who were below healthy donors.

Every patient relapsed after autologous stem cell transplantation, and brentuximab vedotin exposure varied. Complete response, partial response or progressive disease constituted the best responses recorded. This receptor was identified in a human donor with classical Hodgkin lymphoma. The source was peripheral blood mononuclear cells (PBMCs), collected before the second cycle of nivolumab. The chain is built from TRBV29-1 and TRBJ2-5; 8 nucleotides line up with TRBD2. The CDR3 sequence is CSVEVLASGGLETQYF. The CDR3 DNA reads as TGCAGCGTTGAAGTTTTGGCGTCGGGAGGGCTGGAGACCCAGTACTTC.